This T cell receptor beta chain emerged from a study of human T cells and chemical hapten exposure. Points from the study as a whole: No alteration of TCRs above 1 in 1000 frequency was seen with DPC sensitization.

Time point specified: healthy volunteer bleed at 2 weeks. Unseparated into fractions, whole blood served as the source from which total RNA was extracted. Germline CDR1 MRHNA, CDR2 SNTAGT. V dropped 4 bases and J dropped 3; count of bases not matched to a gene: 3. This CDR3 spans 15 amino acids. It was the library that attached unique molecular identifiers to individual cDNA molecules. In the original processing: Counting gave a median of approximately 97,000 TCRs per sample, with values ranging from about 23,224 to 700,000. MiXCR, applied by TCRdb to the RACE reads, yields one record per CDR3 protein. The V and J calls here are based on TCRdb, not the publication. The sample has some 120,000 distinct CDR3 sequences, approximately 8.3% seen once. This clonotype has ten or more counts. Antigen specificity is unknown.

V is TRBV6-4 and J is TRBJ2-3; TRBD2 aligns across 11 bases. The clonotype comes from a male donor in good health. Some clones in this sample may be carry-over from other donors' samples. The source material was whole blood. Here the CDR3 DNA reads TGTGCCAGCAGTGTGACTAGCGGGATAACAGATACGCAGTATTTT. Encoded protein: CASSVTSGITDTQYF.